This T cell receptor beta chain was recovered during a study of graft-versus-host responses after intestinal transplantation. The length of the CDR3 is 15 residues. The ends lost 4 bases at V and 0 bases at J; junction bases unmatched: 4. Germline V gene lookup returns CDR1 MNHEY and CDR2 SMNVEV (reference sequence). In this sample, this clone turned up once. Its antigen is currently unknown. The data were produced by immunoSEQ multiplex PCR, yet TCRdb's version contains in-frame clones alone and is incomplete. The sample carries approximately 90,000 clones, under 95% recorded once. This receptor was taken from a human donor who was the organ donor for an intestinal transplant. The starting material was unstimulated CD8+ T cells sorted from spleen or lymph node cells, obtained before transplant. The chain links TRBV27 to TRBJ1-1; TRBD1 agrees at 8 bases. Here the CDR3 DNA reads TGTGCCAGCAGTTCTCCGGACAGGGTGAACACTGAAGCTTTCTTT. This encodes CASSSPDRVNTEAFF.